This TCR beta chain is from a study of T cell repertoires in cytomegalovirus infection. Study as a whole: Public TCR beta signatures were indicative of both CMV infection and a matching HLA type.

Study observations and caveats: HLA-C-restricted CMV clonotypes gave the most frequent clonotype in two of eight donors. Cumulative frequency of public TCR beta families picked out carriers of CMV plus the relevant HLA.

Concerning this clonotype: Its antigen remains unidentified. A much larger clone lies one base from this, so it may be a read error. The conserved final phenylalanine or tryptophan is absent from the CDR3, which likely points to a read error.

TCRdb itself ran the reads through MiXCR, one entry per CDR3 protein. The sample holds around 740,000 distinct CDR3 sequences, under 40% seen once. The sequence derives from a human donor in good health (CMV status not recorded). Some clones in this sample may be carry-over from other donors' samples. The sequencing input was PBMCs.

CDR3 sequence reads: CASSIGGVSRGSGANVLTV. CDR3 coding DNA: TGTGCCAGCAGTATAGGGGGTGTGAGTCGGGGTTCTGGGGCCAACGTCCTGACTGTC. The V gene is TRBV12-3 or TRBV12-4, the J gene TRBJ2-6; weak D call: TRBD1 (6 bases). V was pared by 5 bases and J by 1 base, with 21 bases between. The CDR3 is 19 amino acids.